This T cell receptor beta chain was documented in a study of cytomegalovirus exposure and HLA in healthy donors. Study summary: Most donors, around 81% of several hundred genotyped, fell in the Caucasian-associated ancestry cluster.

The PCR contained 60 Vbeta and 13 Jbeta primers. Using immunoSEQ multiplex PCR, the repertoire was profiled, and TCRdb retains in-frame clones only, with some absent. The sample contains 150,000 to 200,000 clones, roughly 80% of which appear only once. Concerning this clone itself: The antigen remains unidentified.

Study results and caveats: The study reported that TCR beta sequences accurately predicted HLA-A and HLA-B alleles in most subjects.

The CDR3 has 14 amino acids. V trimming: 5 bases; J trimming: 2 bases; junction bases outside the gene matches: 3. Germline V gives CDR1 MNHEY, CDR2 SMNVEV (reference sequence). The TCR was taken from a young woman in good health and CMV-seropositive. The specimen was PBMCs. V gene TRBV27 combines with J gene TRBJ2-7; TRBD2 aligns across 10 bases. The DNA of the CDR3 is TGTGCCAGCAGTCCCAGCGGGAGGGCCTACGAGCAGTACTTC. Its translation is CASSPSGRAYEQYF.